The sequence of this TCR beta chain was determined in a study of shared clonotypes between healthy human individuals. Study findings and constraints: In this cohort, only blood was sampled, and tissue repertoires likely differ.

From germline, CDR1 is SGHKS and CDR2 YYEKEE (reference sequence). This CDR3 region has 15 residues. Deletions cut 0 bases from V and 4 bases from J, with 11 bases between. Points on this clone: Its specificity is unknown.

For sorted subsets, approximately 0.2 ug DNA per replicate equaled about 30,000 T cell genomes. TCRdb's table, derived via immunoSEQ multiplex PCR, lists solely in-frame clones and lacks some. The sample includes around 2,000,000 clones, 85% to 95% of them seen just once. This chain uses TRBV5-5 with TRBJ1-3, with a possible D match to TRBD1 (5 bases). The specimen was naive CD4+ T cells sorted from blood. Subset of the sample: CD45RA+ positively selected. This TCR came from a young man in good health. The CDR3 DNA follows: TGTGCCAGCAGCTTGGAGGCCCAGGGAGGAAACACCATATATTTT. Its translation is CASSLEAQGGNTIYF.